This T cell receptor beta chain was documented in a study of blood T cell repertoires in COVID-19 (dated by TCRdb to 2018 to 2020). About the full investigation: Samples covering the acute and convalescent phases of COVID-19 were provided by collaborators in the United States, Italy and Spain. Deeply sampled blood TCRbeta repertoires from subjects exposed to, actively infected with, or recovered from COVID-19 were included in the dataset. The material from the prospective study consisted of cDNA or gDNA derived from T cells, B-cell-depleted T cells, or PBMCs. Samples came from the ongoing ImmuneRACE study (first 160 participants) plus 1,254 subjects from 6 global collaborators. Nearly every sample came with metadata listing a de-identified subject ID, COVID-19 status, age in years and sex. Where HLA class I and class II types were available, the types were taken from metadata supplied by the sample provider, not from assay-based typing. The repertoires were made available in a free public database intended to serve as a resource for research on the immune response to SARS-CoV-2.

One collaborating source in Seattle enrolled patients during active infection and followed them longitudinally through the course of disease. Whole blood was collected in K2EDTA tubes by collaborating institutions according to the institutions' own protocols. For TCRbeta analysis, collaborators shipped samples as frozen whole blood, isolated PBMCs, or DNA extracted from either of those sample types. Results the study describes overall, beyond this receptor: The amount of clinical and demographic metadata varied by source and participant and was provided uncurated.

CDR1 and CDR2 were assigned from the germline V gene (reference sequence) as SGHKS and YYEKEE. From cysteine to phenylalanine, the CDR3 is 16 amino acids long. The sequence is cut down to CDR3 DNA, 48 bases in frame from base 1. The V end gives up 1 base and the J end 5 bases, leaving 11 bases in the junction not matched to a gene. TCRbeta CDR3 regions were amplified from genomic DNA by means of the immunoSEQ Assay, a bias-controlled multiplex PCR. Regarding the original processing steps: The number of nucleated cells in each sample was estimated from the amplification of reference gene primers within the assay. Sequence reads were collapsed and filtered to measure the absolute abundance of every unique TCRbeta CDR3 rearrangement. For each sample, productive Simpson clonality was calculated by taking the square root of Simpson's diversity index across productive rearrangements. The clones in this table, taken by TCRdb from immuneACCESS, are in-frame only. Not every clone is retained; where verified, under half of the shortfall comes from an unresolved V gene, and the cause of the rest is unknown. V, J and clone size reflect that table, while D and trimming were determined from the DNA. The sample yields around 90,000 clones; almost 90% were counted once. The ten largest clones add up to approximately 2% of the sample.

A remark on this clone: This receptor's antigen is unknown. No much larger clonotype is one base removed from it; base qualities were not supplied.

The specimen sequenced was peripheral blood. The V and J genes are TRBV5-5 and TRBJ2-5; the central 7 bases match TRBD1. The TCR sequence derives from a man aged 50 or older with COVID-19, enrolled during active disease. The DNA is TGTGCCAGCAGCTTGTCGGTAGCAGGGGGACACGAGACCCAGTACTTC. Translated, this is CASSLSVAGGHETQYF. Reference TRBV5-5 and TRBJ2-5 genes cover what lies past the CDR3, so the full variable domain is DAGVTQSPTHLIKTRGQQVTLRCSPISGHKSVSWYQQVLGQGPQFIFQYYEKEERGRGNFPDRFSARQFPNYSSELNVNALLLGDSALYLCASSLSVAGGHETQYFGPGTRLLVL.